This T cell receptor beta chain emerged from a study of molecular identifiers for immune sequencing clone quantification. Overall study results and limits: In a background of around 970,000 naive cells, spiked Jurkat TCR RNA from one cell was reportedly detectable.

Naive CD8 libraries used about 20,000 to 1,000,000 sorted cells and 10%, 30% or 50% RNA. The authors gated naive CD8 T cells as CD8+CD4-CCR7+CD45RA+ for sorting. As previously described, bulk TCR libraries were made using listed TCR primers. From the PCR reads, TCRdb called clonotypes with MiXCR, one entry per CDR3 protein. The data show approximately 54,000 distinct CDR3 sequences, roughly 24% seen once. As to this clonotype: Its antigen remains unknown. This sequence may be a read error, since a much larger clone differs from it by one base.

The germline V gene has CDR1 MNHNS and CDR2 SASEGT. V shed 3 bases, J shed 3 bases, and the junction held 5 bases outside the gene matches. This CDR3 has 14 amino acids. The clonotype comes from a human donor in good health. Some libraries in this study had Jurkat cell RNA spiked in. The specimen sequenced was naive CD8+ T cells from blood, with Jurkat cell RNA spiked in. The subset here: FACS-sorted CD8+CD4-CCR7+CD45RA+ naive T cells. The chain employs TRBV6-1 and TRBJ2-7; the match to TRBD2 covers 7 bases. The CDR3 loop is CASSDGTTYYEQYF. The DNA for the CDR3 is TGTGCCAGCAGTGATGGGACTACGTACTACGAGCAGTACTTC.